The 20 T cell receptor beta chains below all came from one sample that was sequenced in a study of early stage breast cancer tumors. The table came from immunoSEQ multiplex PCR; TCRdb's copy has only in-frame clones and leaves some out. The sample records 25,000 to 30,000 clones, around three quarters being singletons. The sample taken for sequencing was blood. The source of these receptors is a person aged 55 to 69 with breast cancer.

The chain recombines TRBV7-2 with TRBJ2-2; TRBD2 agrees at 11 bases. The V segment lost 7 bases and the J segment 4 bases; nucleotides outside the gene matches: 14. Germline V gene data show CDR1 as SGHTA and CDR2 as FQGNSA. This CDR3 has 18 residues. For the CDR3, the DNA is TGTGCCAGCACGCCTACGAACATAGCGGGAGGGCCCACCGGGGAGCTGTTTTTT. Its protein is CASTPTNIAGGPTGELFF.

This clone showed up just once. The rearrangement joins TRBV5-4 to TRBJ2-5; 11 bases line up with TRBD1. Trimming cost V 4 bases and J 4 bases; bases outside gene matches: 3. The V gene's germline CDR1 is SGHNT and CDR2 YYREEE (reference sequence). The CDR3 contains 14 residues. The CDR3 protein is CASSGGQGGETQYF. CDR3 DNA sequence: TGTGCCAGCAGCGGGGGACAGGGGGGAGAGACCCAGTACTTC.

The chain combines TRBV2 with TRBJ2-5; tentative D call: TRBD1 (7 bases). Trimming took off 3 bases at V and 3 bases at J, with 11 bases between the two ends. The CDR3 has 14 residues. In germline, CDR1 is SNHLY, CDR2 FYNNEI. The CDR3 sequence: CASSDAGGKETQYF. The CDR3 nucleotides are TGTGCCAGCAGTGATGCAGGGGGGAAAGAGACCCAGTACTTC.

CDR3 nucleotide sequence: TGTGCCAGCGGTCTAGTGAGCAATCAGCCCCAGCATTTT. This encodes CASGLVSNQPQHF. This chain uses TRBV6-5 with TRBJ1-5; D uncertain. The germline CDR1 and CDR2 sequences are MNHEY and SVGAGI. V lost 8 bases and J 1 base, leaving 9 bases between the germline ends. The CDR3 totals 13 residues.

The chain carries TRBV5-6 and TRBJ1-1; D is unclear. Trimming left V 0 bases short and J 2 bases short, with 8 bases between. This CDR3 region has 14 residues. Germline values: CDR1 SGHDT, CDR2 YYEEEE. CDR3 sequence reads: CASSLVAFNTEAFF. DNA for the CDR3: TGTGCCAGCAGCTTGGTAGCCTTTAACACTGAAGCTTTCTTT.

The chain uses TRBV5-1 and TRBJ2-5; 8 bases are shared with TRBD1. Germline-derived CDR1 and CDR2 are SGHRS and YFSETQ. Trimming at V came to 3 bases and at J to 5 bases, leaving 9 bases not matched to a gene. This CDR3 contains 15 residues. CDR3 nucleotide sequence: TGCGCCAGCAGCTCGGGACAGGTATTAGTGGAGACCCAGTACTTC. Amino acid sequence: CASSSGQVLVETQYF.

This chain links TRBV29-1 with TRBJ2-2, with 10 bases matching TRBD1. Germline loops: CDR1 SQVTM, CDR2 ANQGSEA. With V trimmed by 7 bases and J by 4 bases, 3 bases remained unmatched. The CDR3 sequence is 13 residues long. This CDR3 reads CSARTGGTGELFF. In DNA, the CDR3 is TGCAGCGCCAGGACAGGGGGCACCGGGGAGCTGTTTTTT.

The chain carries TRBV18 and TRBJ1-1; 7 nucleotides agree with TRBD1. The V gene end was trimmed by 6 bases and the J gene end by 3 bases; junction bases not matched to a gene: 4. The CDR3 extends over 13 amino acids. Germline V gene data show CDR1 as KGHSH and CDR2 as LQKENI. CDR3 DNA sequence: TGTGCCAGCTCGGCCGGACAGGACACTGAAGCTTTCTTT. Amino acids: CASSAGQDTEAFF.

This clone has only one observation. The CDR3 coding sequence is TGTGCCAGTCGGGACAGTCAAAACCTAAACACCGGGGAGCTGTTTTTT. Encoded protein: CASRDSQNLNTGELFF. The V call is TRBV28, the J call TRBJ2-2, with 7 bases that match TRBD1. The CDR3 spans 16 residues. The junction had 12 bases not matched to a gene; V was cut back by 9 bases and J by 2 bases. The V gene's germline CDR1 is MDHEN and CDR2 SYDVKM.

This clone was observed a single time. The chain uses TRBV27 and TRBJ2-7, with 9 bases identical to TRBD1. J gave up 2 bases and V 6 bases, and 5 bases lay outside the gene matches. From germline, CDR1 is MNHEY and CDR2 SMNVEV (reference sequence). The CDR3 runs to 14 residues. The DNA for the CDR3 is TGTGCCAGCAGGGTACAGGGGGCGCCCTACGAGCAGTACTTC. This gives the protein CASRVQGAPYEQYF.

The chain joins TRBV4-2 to TRBJ1-4; the D gene is possibly TRBD1 (5 bases). This CDR3 is 16 amino acids long. Trimming left V 0 bases short and J 4 bases short, with 12 bases between. CDR1 LGHNA and CDR2 YNFKEQ come from the germline V gene. CDR3 sequence: CASSQDGGQGNEKLFF. The CDR3 DNA follows: TGTGCCAGCAGCCAAGATGGAGGGCAGGGTAATGAAAAACTGTTTTTT.

The chain couples TRBV23-1 to TRBJ2-1; perhaps TRBD2 as D (6 bases). TRBV23-1 falls under the ORF class, with uncertain function. The CDR3 runs to 17 residues. V was cut by 1 base and J by 1 base, with 14 bases left in between. The CDR3 coding sequence is TGCGCCAGCAGTCAATGGACTGGGAGGCAGTCCTACAATGAGCAGTTCTTC. It specifies CASSQWTGRQSYNEQFF.

This clone was seen only once. The gene calls are TRBV25-1 and TRBJ2-2; D gene uncertain. Looked up from germline, CDR1 is MGHDK and CDR2 is SYGVNS. Trimming removed 4 bases from V and 1 base from J, with 7 bases in between. CDR3 length equals 14 residues. CDR3 nucleotides: TGTGCCAGCAGTGCAGACTTGAACACCGGGGAGCTGTTTTTT. It translates to CASSADLNTGELFF.

This chain uses TRBV5-6 with TRBJ2-2; 9 bases match TRBD1. The germline V gene has CDR1 SGHDT and CDR2 YYEEEE. The CDR3 runs to 16 residues. J gave up 0 bases and V 4 bases, and 4 bases lay outside the gene matches. The CDR3 reads CASSPRDRANTGELFF. The CDR3 DNA sequence: TGTGCCAGCAGCCCGAGGGACAGGGCGAACACCGGGGAGCTGTTTTTT.

The rearrangement links TRBV9 to TRBJ2-1; TRBD2 aligns across 11 bases. In germline, CDR1 is SGDLS, CDR2 YYNGEE. CDR3 length: 15 amino acids. Trimming took 0 bases from V and 6 from J; bases not matched to a gene: 2. The CDR3 nucleotides read TGTGCCAGCAGCGTAGTAGCGGGAGGGGGCAATGAGCAGTTCTTC. Residues: CASSVVAGGGNEQFF.

V gene TRBV7-8 combines with J gene TRBJ2-6; D not certain. This CDR3 has 14 residues. Trimming stripped 8 bases from V and 0 bases from J, with 8 bases between. The germline V gene has CDR1 SGHVS and CDR2 FQNEAQ. CDR3 coding DNA: TGTGCCAGCGTAATTTCCTCTGGGGCCAACGTCCTGACTTTC. As protein: CASVISSGANVLTF.

The chain links TRBV27 to TRBJ1-2, with 8 positions matching TRBD1. Per the germline V gene, CDR1 is MNHEY and CDR2 is SMNVEV (reference sequence). The length of the CDR3 is 13 residues. J lost 1 base, V lost 5 bases, and 0 bases had no gene match. This CDR3 reads CASSGQGNYGYTF. In DNA, the CDR3 is TGTGCCAGCAGTGGACAGGGTAACTATGGCTACACCTTC.

V is TRBV30 and J is TRBJ1-5; 8 bases line up with TRBD1. The CDR3 spans 14 residues. Per the germline V gene, CDR1 is GTSNPN and CDR2 is SVGIG (reference sequence). J gave up 5 bases and V 3 bases, and 6 bases lay outside the gene matches. The CDR3 here is CAWSRGQGYQPQHF. The CDR3 coding sequence is TGTGCCTGGAGCAGAGGACAGGGCTATCAGCCCCAGCATTTT.

CDR3 DNA: TGTGCCAGCAGCCATCGACTAGCGGGGGACACCGGGGAGCTGTTTTTT. This codes for CASSHRLAGDTGELFF. V gene TRBV11-3 combines with J gene TRBJ2-2, with 12 bases lining up with TRBD2. In germline, CDR1 is SGHNT, CDR2 YENEEA. V lost 5 bases, J lost 3 bases, and 4 bases stayed unmatched. CDR3 length: 16 amino acids.

With regard to this clone: At one end the junction does not follow the germline gene, possibly because of a read error. The chain links TRBV15 to TRBJ2-1; D unclear. This CDR3 spans 9 amino acids. Germline CDR1 reads LNHNV; CDR2 reads YYDKDF (reference sequence). CDR3 in amino acids: CATSSRYVF. The CDR3 DNA is TGTGCCACCAGCAGCCGCTATGTCTTC.